The sequence of this T cell receptor beta chain was determined in a study of early T cells in non-severe SARS-CoV-2 infection (dated by TCRdb to the early 2020s). A note on the overall study: TCR sequencing used bulk RNA from unsorted whole blood, so alpha and beta chains could not be paired.

What the work shows at the level of the full study, not this receptor alone: VDJdb matching was skewed toward anti-spike CD8 responses, so virus-specific expansions were likely underestimated and private and CD4 specificities were missed.

A case-control design nested within a healthcare worker cohort in London, UK, was used, with weekly nasopharyngeal swab PCR tests and blood sampling performed. Between 23 and 31 March 2020, the week of the UK lockdown, healthcare workers were enrolled and then followed up weekly for as long as 16 weeks. Library prep was done by 5' RACE. TCRdb shows the sequencer as NextSeq 500. The TCR library protocol attached unique molecular identifiers to individual cDNA molecules to correct for sequencing error and PCR bias. Both TCR alpha and beta chains were sequenced, and tight co-correlation was observed between alpha and beta sequence abundances in each sample. The original methods were these. V gene, J gene and CDR3 annotation of TCR sequences was performed with Decombinator V4. TCRs were defined as expanded if a significant change between any two time points was detected under a Poisson model with p below 0.0001. Abundances of TCRs were expressed as counts per million after normalisation to the total number of TCRs sequenced in each sample. TRAV1-2 paired with TRAJ12, TRAJ20 or TRAJ33 defined MAIT TCRs, while TRAV10 paired with TRAJ18 defined iNKT TCRs. VDJdb, accessed on 1 November 2021, was searched for TCRs annotated for CMV, EBV and SARS-CoV-2, and TCRs annotated for more than one antigen were excluded. The raw public reads went through TCRdb reprocessing: fastp at Q25, MiXCR clone calling, in-frame beta chains kept. Every entry covers one CDR3 protein and lists the most common genes and DNA from its rows. TCRdb's processing, not the authors' own work, is the source of the V and J calls. The sample yields approximately 49,000 distinct CDR3 sequences; about 11% were counted once. Together, the top ten hold less than 9.5% of the sample.

The junction carries 12 bases between V and J, which are trimmed by 4 bases and 3 bases respectively. CDR1 and CDR2, per the germline V gene (reference sequence), are DFQATT and SNEGSKA. Including cysteine and phenylalanine, the CDR3 has 14 amino acids. Kept here is only the CDR3 DNA, which spans 42 bases and is read in frame from base 1. This clonotype has a count of ten or more. Its antigen is currently not known. The sample holds no much larger clone one base away, and base qualities are not on file. The sequence derives from an adult who was a healthcare worker with PCR-confirmed SARS-CoV-2 infection or an uninfected control (not recorded which). The chain links TRBV20-1 with TRBJ2-2; tentative D gene TRBD2, with 5 bases matching. The sample was whole blood. The DNA is TGCAGTGCTAAAAACCCGAGGGACACCGGGGAGCTGTTTTTT. Its coded protein is CSAKNPRDTGELFF.